The 5 T cell receptor beta chains below were found in one sample sequenced in a study of blood T cell repertoires in COVID-19. Here immunoSEQ multiplex PCR was the method, and the copy in TCRdb shows in-frame clones only, minus some. The sample holds some 100,000 clones; roughly 88% are singletons and the top ten take 6.5%. Material for sequencing was peripheral blood. These receptor sequences come from a woman aged 55-70 years with acute or convalescent COVID-19.

The rearrangement joins TRBV11-3 to TRBJ1-1; D is perhaps TRBD1 (6 bases). CDR3 length equals 13 residues. V lost 4 bases, J lost 5 bases, and 11 bases lay in between. Germline V gene sequence: CDR1 SGHNT, CDR2 YENEEA. The CDR3 DNA reads as TGTGCCAGCAGCTGGAAGGGGGGGACTGAAGCTTTCTTT. Protein: CASSWKGGTEAFF.

The rearrangement uses TRBV29-1 and TRBJ1-2; 7 positions match TRBD1. Trimming took 4 bases from V and 2 from J; bases not matched to a gene: 4. This CDR3 comprises 13 residues. Germline CDR1 and CDR2: SQVTM and ANQGSEA. The CDR3 region has the DNA TGCAGCGTTGCTACAGGGGTAAACTATGGCTACACCTTC. As protein: CSVATGVNYGYTF. Variable domain in full (rest from reference TRBV29-1 and TRBJ1-2): SAVISQKPSRDICQRGTSLTIQCQVDSQVTMMFWYRQQPGQSLTLIATANQGSEATYESGFVIDKFPISRPNLTFSTLTVSNMSPEDSSIYLCSVATGVNYGYTFGSGTRLTVV.

This chain links TRBV18 with TRBJ1-2; D gene uncertain. V lost 3 bases, J lost 0 bases, and 8 bases lay in between. In germline, CDR1 is KGHSH, CDR2 LQKENI. The CDR3 sequence is 14 residues long. CDR3 nucleotides: TGTGCCAGCTCACCCACATCCACTAACTATGGCTACACCTTC. Translation: CASSPTSTNYGYTF.

V usage is TRBV3-1 (or the pseudogene TRBV3-2) and J usage is TRBJ2-1; TRBD2 matches 12 bases. CDR3 length: 16 amino acids. Looked up from germline, CDR1 is LGHDT and CDR2 is YNNKEL (reference sequence). V shed 0 bases and J 8 bases; nucleotides not matched to a gene: 5. Written as DNA, the CDR3 is TGTGCCAGCAGCCAAGAGGCTAGCGGGAGGGCCGATGAGCAGTTCTTC. Residues: CASSQEASGRADEQFF.

DNA of the CDR3: TGTGCCAGCAGCTTACTAGGAGGGGGGGCTTACTCTGGAAACACCATATATTTT. Encoded protein: CASSLLGGGAYSGNTIYF. The V and J genes are TRBV7-6 and TRBJ1-3; the D gene is possibly TRBD1 (6 bases). Between the trimmed V and J ends, which lost 2 bases and 0 bases, there was a span of 17 bases. CDR1 and CDR2 (germline): SGHVS, FNYEAQ. This CDR3 is 18 amino acids long.